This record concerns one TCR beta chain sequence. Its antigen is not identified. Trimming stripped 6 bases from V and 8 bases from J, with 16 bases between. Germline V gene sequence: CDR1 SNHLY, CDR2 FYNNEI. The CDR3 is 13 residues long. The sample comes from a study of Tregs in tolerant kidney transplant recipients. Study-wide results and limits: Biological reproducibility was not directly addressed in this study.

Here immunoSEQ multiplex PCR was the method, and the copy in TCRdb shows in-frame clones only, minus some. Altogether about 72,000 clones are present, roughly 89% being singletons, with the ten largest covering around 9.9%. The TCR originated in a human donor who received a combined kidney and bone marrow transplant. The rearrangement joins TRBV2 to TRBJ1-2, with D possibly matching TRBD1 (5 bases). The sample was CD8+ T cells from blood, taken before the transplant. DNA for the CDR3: TGTGCCAGCAGGCCCCCCGCAGGGCCAGGCTACACCTTC. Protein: CASRPPAGPGYTF. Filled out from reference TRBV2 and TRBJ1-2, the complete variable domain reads EPEVTQTPSHQVTQMGQEVILRCVPISNHLYFYWYRQILGQKVEFLVSFYNNEISEKSEIFDDQFSVERPDGSNFTLKIRSTKLEDSAMYFCASRPPAGPGYTFGSGTRLTVV.